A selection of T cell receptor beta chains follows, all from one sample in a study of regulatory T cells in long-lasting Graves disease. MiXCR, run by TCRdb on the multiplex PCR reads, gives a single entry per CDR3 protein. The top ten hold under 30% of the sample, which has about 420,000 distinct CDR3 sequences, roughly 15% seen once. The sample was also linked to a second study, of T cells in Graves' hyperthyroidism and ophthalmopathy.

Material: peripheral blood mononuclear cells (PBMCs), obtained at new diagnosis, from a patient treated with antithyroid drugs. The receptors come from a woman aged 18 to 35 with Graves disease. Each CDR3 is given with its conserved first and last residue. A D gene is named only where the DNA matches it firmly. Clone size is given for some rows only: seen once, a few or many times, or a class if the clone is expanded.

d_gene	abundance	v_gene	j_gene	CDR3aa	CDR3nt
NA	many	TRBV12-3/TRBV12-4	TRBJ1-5	CASSWGRGNQPQHF	TGTGCCAGCAGTTGGGGTCGGGGGAATCAGCCCCAGCATTTT
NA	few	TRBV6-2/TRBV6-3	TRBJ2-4	CASSWGAGNIQYF	TGTGCCAGCAGTTGGGGGGCTGGAAACATTCAGTACTTC
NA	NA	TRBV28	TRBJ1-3	CASSARDRLTPVSSGNTIYF	TGTGCCAGCAGTGCCCGAGACAGACTAACCCCTGTATCCTCTGGAAACACCATATATTTT
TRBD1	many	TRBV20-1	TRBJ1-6	CSARTALGQGLSSPLHF	TGCAGTGCTCGTACCGCTCTAGGACAGGGTTTGAGTTCACCCCTCCACTTT
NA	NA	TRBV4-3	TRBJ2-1	CASSPGLATPSNEQFF	TGCGCCAGCAGCCCGGGCCTGGCGACCCCTTCCAATGAGCAGTTCTTC
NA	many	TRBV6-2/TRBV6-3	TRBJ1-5	CASKDGNQPQHF	TGTGCCAGCAAGGACGGTAATCAGCCCCAGCATTTT
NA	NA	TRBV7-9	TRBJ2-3	CASSLGPVETDTQYF	TGTGCCAGCAGTTTAGGGCCTGTAGAGACAGATACGCAGTATTTT
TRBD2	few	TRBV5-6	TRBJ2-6	CASSYGTSSGANVLTF	TGTGCCAGCAGCTACGGGACTAGCTCTGGGGCCAACGTCCTGACTTTC
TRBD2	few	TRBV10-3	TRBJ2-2	CAIGTSGRPTNTGELFF	TGTGCCATCGGGACTAGCGGGAGGCCTACGAACACCGGGGAGCTGTTTTTT
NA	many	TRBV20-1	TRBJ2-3	CSARDRGRGALRDTQYF	TGCAGTGCTAGAGATCGAGGCCGCGGGGCCCTGAGGGATACGCAGTATTTT
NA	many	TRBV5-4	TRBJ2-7	CASSLRGGTYEQYF	TGTGCCAGCAGCTTAAGGGGGGGAACCTACGAGCAGTACTTC
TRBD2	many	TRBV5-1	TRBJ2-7	CASSLDRSGRLSVEQYF	TGCGCCAGCAGCTTGGATCGTTCCGGGAGGTTGTCCGTAGAGCAGTACTTC
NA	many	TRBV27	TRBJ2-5	CASSLSSGETQYF	TGTGCCAGCAGCTTATCCTCTGGGGAGACCCAGTACTTC
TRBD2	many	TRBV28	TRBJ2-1	CATGGSFASSYNEQFF	TGTGCCACGGGGGGATCATTCGCCAGCTCCTACAATGAGCAGTTCTTC
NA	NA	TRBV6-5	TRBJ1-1	CASSYEVGGTEAFF	TGTGCCAGCAGTTACGAGGTCGGAGGCACTGAAGCTTTCTTT
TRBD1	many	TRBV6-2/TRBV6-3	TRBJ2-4	CASRGGADIQYF	TGTGCCAGCAGAGGGGGCGCGGACATTCAGTACTTC
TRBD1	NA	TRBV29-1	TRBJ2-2	CSVRGQEKSTGELFF	TGCAGCGTTCGAGGACAGGAAAAGAGCACCGGGGAGCTGTTTTTT
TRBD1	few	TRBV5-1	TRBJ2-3	CASSRQGADGTQYF	TGCGCCAGCAGCCGACAGGGGGCCGATGGTACGCAGTATTTT
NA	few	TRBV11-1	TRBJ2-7	CASSPVDGGYEQYF	TGTGCCAGCAGCCCCGTGGACGGAGGCTACGAGCAGTACTTC
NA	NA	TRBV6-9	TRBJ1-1	CASSYLHPNTEAFF	TGTGCCAGCAGTTACCTACACCCGAACACTGAAGCTTTCTTT
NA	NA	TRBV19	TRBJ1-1	CASSIDRLLTYRDDYRVSEAFF	TGTGCCAGTAGTATAGATCGTCTCCTTACTTACAGGGACGACTACAGGGTCTCTGAAGCTTTCTTT
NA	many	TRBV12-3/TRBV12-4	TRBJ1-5	CASSFSGANQPQHF	TGTGCCAGCAGTTTTTCAGGAGCCAATCAGCCCCAGCATTTT
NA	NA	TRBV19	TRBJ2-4	CASSGLQGERITLAKNIQYF	TGTGCCAGTAGTGGCTTACAGGGTGAGAGGATCACGCTAGCCAAAAACATTCAGTACTTC
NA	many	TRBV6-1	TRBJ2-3	CASSEQLADTQYF	TGTGCCAGCAGTGAACAACTCGCAGATACGCAGTATTTT
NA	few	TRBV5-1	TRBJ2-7	CASKAGTAQNYEQYF	TGCGCCAGCAAGGCGGGGACAGCCCAAAACTACGAGCAGTACTTC
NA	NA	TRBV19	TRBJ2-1	CASSKRIGVLDNEQFF	TGTGCCAGTAGTAAAAGGATCGGGGTTCTAGACAATGAGCAGTTCTTC
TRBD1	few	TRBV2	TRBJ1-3	CASRDRGRGNTIYF	TGTGCCAGCAGGGACAGGGGGCGAGGAAACACCATATATTTT
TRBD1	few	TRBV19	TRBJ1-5	CASSRNPSGTGGDQPQHF	TGTGCCAGTAGTCGAAACCCCTCCGGGACAGGGGGGGATCAGCCCCAGCATTTT
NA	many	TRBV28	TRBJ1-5	CASSQISGGPNQPQHF	TGTGCCAGCAGCCAGATTTCCGGGGGTCCGAATCAGCCCCAGCATTTT
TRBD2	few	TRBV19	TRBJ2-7	CASSPLAGHGIAEQYF	TGTGCCAGTAGCCCTCTAGCGGGACACGGGATTGCCGAGCAGTACTTC
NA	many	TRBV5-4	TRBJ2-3	CATVEGGTDTQYF	TGTGCCACAGTGGAAGGAGGCACAGATACGCAGTATTTT
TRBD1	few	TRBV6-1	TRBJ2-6	CASRGQDSSSSGANVLTF	TGTGCCAGCAGGGGACAGGACAGTTCAAGCTCTGGGGCCAACGTCCTGACTTTC
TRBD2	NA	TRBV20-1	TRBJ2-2	CSARGGSGRTNTGELFF	TGCAGTGCTAGAGGAGGTAGCGGGAGGACGAACACCGGGGAGCTGTTTTTT
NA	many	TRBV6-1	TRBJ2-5	CASSEGKSTRETQYF	TGTGCCAGCAGTGAAGGGAAATCAACGAGGGAGACCCAGTACTTC
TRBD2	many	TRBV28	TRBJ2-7	CASSLGLAGAYFEQYF	TGTGCCAGCAGTCTGGGACTAGCGGGAGCCTATTTCGAGCAGTACTTC
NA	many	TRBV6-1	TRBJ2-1	CASHHQGANNEQFF	TGTGCCAGCCACCACCAGGGCGCGAACAATGAGCAGTTCTTC
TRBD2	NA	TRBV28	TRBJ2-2	CASRSGGRAGELFF	TGTGCCAGCAGGTCTGGCGGGAGGGCCGGGGAGCTGTTTTTT
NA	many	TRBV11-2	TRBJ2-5	CASSSGLTEIQETQYF	TGTGCCAGCAGCTCCGGACTAACTGAAATCCAAGAGACCCAGTACTTC
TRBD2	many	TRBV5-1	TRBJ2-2	CASSLVGGTGELFF	TGTGCCAGCAGCTTAGTCGGGGGGACCGGGGAGCTGTTTTTT
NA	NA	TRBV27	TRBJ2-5	CASSFGHAGTQYF	TGTGCCAGCAGTTTTGGACATGCTGGGACCCAGTACTTC
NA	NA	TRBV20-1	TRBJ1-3	CSAREVAGQNTIYF	TGCAGTGCTAGAGAGGTCGCTGGCCAAAACACCATATATTTT
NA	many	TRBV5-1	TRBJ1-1	CASSLVSYGTEAFF	TGCGCCAGCAGCTTGGTATCTTACGGCACTGAAGCTTTCTTT
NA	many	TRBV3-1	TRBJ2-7	CASSQAGYYEQYF	TGTGCCAGCAGCCAAGCGGGATACTACGAGCAGTACTTC
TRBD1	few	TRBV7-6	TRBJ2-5	CASRLESGARGETQYF	TGTGCCAGCAGATTAGAGTCAGGGGCCAGGGGGGAGACCCAGTACTTC
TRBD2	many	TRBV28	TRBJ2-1	CASSLTSGASGYNNEQFF	TGTGCCAGCAGTTTGACTAGCGGGGCTTCCGGATACAACAATGAGCAGTTCTTC
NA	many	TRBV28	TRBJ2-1	CASSPGIARNNEQFF	TGTGCCAGCAGTCCCGGGATAGCGAGGAACAATGAGCAGTTCTTC
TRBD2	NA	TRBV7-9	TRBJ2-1	CASSYPGLAGRNEQSF	TGTGCCAGCAGCTACCCGGGACTAGCAGGTCGCAATGAGCAGTCCTTC
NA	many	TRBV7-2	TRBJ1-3	CATYRSSGNTIYF	TGTGCCACATACAGGAGCTCTGGAAACACCATATATTTT
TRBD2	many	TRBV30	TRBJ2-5	CAWSSGRALETQYF	TGTGCCTGGAGCAGCGGGAGAGCTCTGGAGACCCAGTACTTC